This T cell receptor (beta chain) was profiled in a study of blood T cell repertoires in COVID-19. Study context: Material from acute and convalescent COVID-19 was sourced from the United States, Italy and Spain.

The sample holds one count of this clone. The authors' processing: Estimation of nucleated cell counts relied on the amplification of reference gene primers. This table comes from immunoSEQ multiplex PCR, and its TCRdb copy is limited to in-frame clones, with some not included. V and J calls and clone size are as listed in that table; D and trimming were resolved from the DNA. The repertoire holds 100,000 to 150,000 clones, with roughly nine tenths as singletons. J was trimmed by 0 bases and V by 3 bases; bases with no gene match: 4. CDR1 is MDHEN and CDR2 is SYDVKM in the germline V gene. The CDR3 runs to 16 residues.

Source material: peripheral blood. The sequence was obtained from a man aged 65 to 79 who had recovered from COVID-19. The chain is built from TRBV28 and TRBJ1-5; 8 bases are shared with TRBD1. This CDR3 is CASSLLDRVSNQPQHF. CDR3 DNA sequence: TGTGCCAGCAGTTTGTTGGACAGGGTTAGCAATCAGCCCCAGCATTTT. The full variable domain, in which reference TRBV28 and TRBJ1-5 provide the parts outside the CDR3, is DVKVTQSSRYLVKRTGEKVFLECVQDMDHENMFWYRQDPGLGLRLIYFSYDVKMKEKGDIPEGYSVSREKKERFSLILESASTNQTSMYLCASSLLDRVSNQPQHFGDGTRLSIL.